Presented here are 2 T cell receptor beta chains from one specimen sequenced in a study of shared clonotypes between healthy human individuals. Sequenced by immunoSEQ multiplex PCR; TCRdb stores in-frame clones only, minus some. The table lists approximately 640,000 clones, about two thirds of them singletons, with around 1.8% in the top ten. Sequenced: memory CD4+ T cells sorted from blood. Subset meaning: CD45RA-negative fraction. Receptors were obtained from a woman in her twenties or thirties in good health.

This chain connects TRBV7-8 to TRBJ2-7; D uncertain. The V end lost 5 bases, the J end lost 3 bases, and 11 bases lay between the germline ends. Germline CDR1 is SGHVS and CDR2 is FQNEAQ. The CDR3 extends over 13 amino acids. The CDR3 is CASSPRDLYEQYF. The CDR3 DNA sequence: TGTGCCAGCAGCCCACGAGATCTCTACGAGCAGTACTTC.

The chain couples TRBV14 to TRBJ1-1; no reliable D call. The V gene's germline CDR1 is SGHDN and CDR2 FVKESK. The V and J ends lost 2 bases and 4 bases respectively, with 8 bases between them. The CDR3 covers 13 residues. CDR3 DNA sequence: TGTGCCAGCAGCCAAACTAGAGGCACTGAAGCTTTCTTT. Translation: CASSQTRGTEAFF.